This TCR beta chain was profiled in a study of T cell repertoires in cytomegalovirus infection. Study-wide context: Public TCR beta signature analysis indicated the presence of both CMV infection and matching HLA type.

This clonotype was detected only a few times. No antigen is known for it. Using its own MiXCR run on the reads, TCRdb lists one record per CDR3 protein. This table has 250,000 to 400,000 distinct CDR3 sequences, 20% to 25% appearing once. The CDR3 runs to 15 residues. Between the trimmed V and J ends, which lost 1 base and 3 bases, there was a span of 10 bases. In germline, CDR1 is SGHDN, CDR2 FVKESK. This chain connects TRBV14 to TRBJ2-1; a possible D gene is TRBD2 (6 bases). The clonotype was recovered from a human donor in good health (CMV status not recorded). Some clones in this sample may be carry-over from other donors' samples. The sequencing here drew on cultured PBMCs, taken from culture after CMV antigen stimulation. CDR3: CASSQGRVRYNEQFF. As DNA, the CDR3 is TGTGCCAGCAGCCAAGGGAGGGTCCGCTACAATGAGCAGTTCTTC.